This TCR beta chain comes out of a study of cytomegalovirus exposure and HLA in healthy donors. Overall study results and limits: According to a later analysis, donors in an Asian-associated ancestry cluster reportedly had fewer N-insertions than the approximately 720-donor mean.

With 60 Vbeta and 13 Jbeta primers, the PCR was carried out. The protocol was immunoSEQ multiplex PCR, while the TCRdb copy is restricted to in-frame clones and leaves out a portion. The data contain about 190,000 clones, more than 75% of them singletons. Germline V CDR1 and CDR2: MNHNS, SASEGT. V shed 8 bases and J 6 bases; nucleotides not matched to a gene: 0. This CDR3 contains 11 residues. Note on this clone: As yet, its antigen is unknown.

This clonotype was obtained from a woman between 45 and 60 years old in good health and CMV-seropositive. The sequenced sample consisted of PBMCs. The chain has TRBV6-1 and TRBJ2-4, with 8 bases fitting TRBD2. The CDR3 DNA reads TGTGCCAGCCGGGGGGGAAACATTCAGTACTTC. Protein: CASRGGNIQYF.